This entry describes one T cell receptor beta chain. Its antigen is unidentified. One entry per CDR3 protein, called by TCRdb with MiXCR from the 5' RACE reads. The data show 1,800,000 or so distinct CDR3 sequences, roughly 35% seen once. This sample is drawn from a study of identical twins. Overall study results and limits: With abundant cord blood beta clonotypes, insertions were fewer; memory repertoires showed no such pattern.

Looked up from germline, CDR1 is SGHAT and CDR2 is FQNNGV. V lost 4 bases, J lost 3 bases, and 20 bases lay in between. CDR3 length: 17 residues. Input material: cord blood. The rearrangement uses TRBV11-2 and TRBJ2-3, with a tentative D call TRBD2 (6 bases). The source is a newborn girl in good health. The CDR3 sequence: CASSSRPDYPPTDTQYF. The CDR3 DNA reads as TGTGCCAGCAGCTCTAGGCCGGACTACCCTCCTACAGATACGCAGTATTTT.